These 32 T cell receptor beta chains were sequenced from one sample in a study of OX40 agonist ivuxolimab in advanced cancers. Library preparation employed the immunoSEQ multiplex PCR assay. What TCRdb holds here is the immuneACCESS table cut down to in-frame rearrangements. Part of the clones is not present; checked against another copy, under half of the missing clones reflect an unresolved V gene, and the others are unexplained. The sample profile shows about 71,000 clones; 84% of them were found once. Around 0.75% of the sample is taken by the ten largest. The sample consisted of CD4+ or CD8+ T cells sorted from blood, taken in a trial of the OX40 agonist ivuxolimab. These receptors all come from an adult with an advanced solid tumor such as melanoma, head and neck, liver or kidney cancer.

V and J are TRBV5-1 and TRBJ2-1; 13 bases match TRBD2. Germline-derived CDR1 and CDR2 are SGHRS and YFSETQ. The ends lost 0 bases at V and 7 bases at J; junction bases unmatched: 7. The CDR3 extends over 17 amino acids. CDR3 amino acids: CASSLGGLAGVGNEQFF. In nucleotides, the CDR3 is TGCGCCAGCAGCTTGGGAGGACTAGCGGGGGTCGGGAATGAGCAGTTCTTC.

The chain carries TRBV7-3 and TRBJ1-6, with D possibly TRBD1 on 5 matching bases. There are 14 residues in the CDR3. The germline gives CDR1 SGHTA, CDR2 FQGTGA. V was trimmed by 5 bases and J by 13 bases, leaving 18 bases between them. CDR3 loop: CASSPGTAGNPLHF. For the CDR3, the DNA is TGTGCCAGCAGCCCCGGGACTGCCGGTAATCCCCTCCACTTT.

The chain joins TRBV25-1 to TRBJ2-1; 10 nucleotides match TRBD2. Unmatched junction bases numbered 7, after V lost 2 bases and J lost 0 bases. The V gene's germline CDR1 is MGHDK and CDR2 SYGVNS. There are 18 residues in the CDR3. CDR3 sequence reads: CASSETTSGVSSYNEQFF. DNA for the CDR3: TGTGCCAGCAGTGAAACCACTAGCGGGGTGAGCTCCTACAATGAGCAGTTCTTC.

The chain recombines TRBV5-1 with TRBJ2-2, with D possibly matching TRBD2 (6 bases). With 1 base removed from V and 5 bases from J, the gap between germline ends came to 9 bases. The CDR3 has 14 amino acids. Per germline, CDR1 SGHRS and CDR2 YFSETQ. The CDR3 nucleotides are TGCGCCAGCAGCTTGCCTAGCGTAACCGGGGAGCTGTTTTTT. Translating it yields CASSLPSVTGELFF. Combining the CDR3 with reference TRBV5-1 and TRBJ2-2 gives the whole variable domain KAGVTQTPRYLIKTRGQQVTLSCSPISGHRSVSWYQQTPGQGLQFLFEYFSETQRNKGNFPGRFSGRQFSNSRSEMNVSTLELGDSALYLCASSLPSVTGELFFGEGSRLTVL.

The chain recombines TRBV6-5 with TRBJ2-7, with 7 bases identical to TRBD1. The CDR3 covers 15 residues. Looked up from germline, CDR1 is MNHEY and CDR2 is SVGAGI. V shed 0 bases and J 0 bases; nucleotides not matched to a gene: 2. CDR3 sequence reads: CASSYSGQLSYEQYF. As DNA, the CDR3 is TGTGCCAGCAGTTACTCGGGACAGCTCTCCTACGAGCAGTACTTC.

The rearrangement uses TRBV4-1 and TRBJ2-7; 12 nucleotides match TRBD2. Germline trimming cut 5 bases from V and 9 bases from J; bases unmatched to any gene: 14. The CDR3 has 16 amino acids. Germline CDR1 and CDR2: MGHRA and YSYEKL. The CDR3 sequence is CASSSRTSGNPVVQYF. In nucleotides, the CDR3 is TGCGCCAGCAGCTCACGGACTAGCGGGAACCCCGTTGTGCAGTACTTC.

The chain combines TRBV28 with TRBJ2-1; D might be TRBD2 (7 bases). CDR3 length equals 14 residues. The germline V gene encodes CDR1 MDHEN and CDR2 SYDVKM. Trimming pared 4 bases from V and 8 bases from J, leaving 15 bases between. The CDR3 spells CASSSTGGIYEQFF. CDR3 nucleotides: TGTGCCAGCAGTTCAACGGGGGGCATCTATGAGCAGTTCTTC.

The chain uses TRBV5-6 and TRBJ2-5, with 9 bases identical to TRBD1. Germline values: CDR1 SGHDT, CDR2 YYEEEE. This CDR3 has 16 residues. Trimming took 0 bases from V and 5 from J; bases not matched to a gene: 8. The CDR3 DNA sequence: TGTGCCAGCAGCTTGGTGGACAGGGGTCGATTCGAGACCCAGTACTTC. Its translation is CASSLVDRGRFETQYF.

The chain joins TRBV2 to TRBJ1-4; a possible D gene is TRBD1 (5 bases). The CDR3 consists of 14 residues. Germline V gene sequence: CDR1 SNHLY, CDR2 FYNNEI. V gave up 4 bases and J gave up 5 bases, with 11 bases separating them. CDR3 loop: CASSGEGRNEKLFF. The CDR3 nucleotides are TGTGCCAGCAGTGGGGAGGGACGGAATGAAAAACTGTTTTTT.

V gene TRBV27 combines with J gene TRBJ1-1; no firm D call. The length of the CDR3 is 14 residues. Germline V gene lookup returns CDR1 MNHEY and CDR2 SMNVEV (reference sequence). Between the trimmed V and J ends, which lost 3 bases and 0 bases, there was a span of 8 bases. CDR3 DNA: TGTGCCAGCAGTTTTGGAGTTATGAACACTGAAGCTTTCTTT. As protein: CASSFGVMNTEAFF.

The V call is TRBV14, the J call TRBJ2-4, with D perhaps given as TRBD1 or TRBD2 (5 bases each). Germline loops: CDR1 SGHDN, CDR2 FVKESK. The V and J ends lost 2 bases and 4 bases respectively, with 12 bases between them. This CDR3 has 15 residues. CDR3 amino acids: CASSQQQWGKNIQYF. The DNA of the CDR3 is TGTGCCAGCAGCCAACAGCAGTGGGGGAAAAACATTCAGTACTTC.

The V call is TRBV28, the J call TRBJ2-1; TRBD2 agrees at 11 bases. The germline V gene encodes CDR1 MDHEN and CDR2 SYDVKM. Trimming took 5 bases from V and 10 from J; bases not matched to a gene: 10. The CDR3 runs 15 residues. The CDR3 region has the DNA TGTGCCAGCAGTCTAGGACTAGCGGGTGGCCGGGAGCAGTTCTTC. Protein sequence: CASSLGLAGGREQFF. Combining the CDR3 with reference TRBV28 and TRBJ2-1 gives the whole variable domain DVKVTQSSRYLVKRTGEKVFLECVQDMDHENMFWYRQDPGLGLRLIYFSYDVKMKEKGDIPEGYSVSREKKERFSLILESASTNQTSMYLCASSLGLAGGREQFFGPGTRLTVL.

This rearrangement joins TRBV2 to TRBJ1-1; no clear D. The CDR3 length is 13 residues. The germline gives CDR1 SNHLY, CDR2 FYNNEI. V was pared by 7 bases and J by 0 bases, with 9 bases between. CDR3 sequence reads: CASNTLMNTEAFF. DNA for the CDR3: TGTGCCAGCAACACCCTCATGAACACTGAAGCTTTCTTT.

The V and J genes are TRBV7-9 and TRBJ1-6, with 9 bases aligning to TRBD1. CDR3 length equals 16 residues. The V gene end was trimmed by 0 bases and the J gene end by 10 bases; junction bases not matched to a gene: 7. Germline lookup yields CDR1 SEHNR and CDR2 FQNEAQ (reference sequence). The CDR3 sequence is CASSLALGQGTSPLHF. Here the CDR3 DNA reads TGTGCCAGCAGCTTAGCGCTGGGACAGGGCACCTCACCCCTCCACTTT.

This clone was picked up a small number of times. This chain uses TRBV28 with TRBJ1-5, with D uncertain. The germline V and J ends were trimmed by 2 bases and 1 base, with 9 bases remaining between them. Germline V lookup: CDR1 MDHEN, CDR2 SYDVKM. This CDR3 has 15 residues. The CDR3 reads CASSLLTTSNQPQHF. CDR3 sequence (DNA): TGTGCCAGCAGTTTACTCACCACAAGCAATCAGCCCCAGCATTTT.

V gene TRBV13 combines with J gene TRBJ1-1; no reliable D call. Germline V gene lookup returns CDR1 PRHDT and CDR2 FYEKMQ (reference sequence). The V and J ends lost 6 bases and 4 bases respectively, with 18 bases between them. This CDR3 comprises 15 residues. The DNA of the CDR3 is TGTGCCAGCAGATCATTTGTCCCAGGAATCACTGAAGCTTTCTTT. Protein sequence: CASRSFVPGITEAFF.

This chain connects TRBV7-9 to TRBJ2-7; perhaps TRBD1 as D (5 bases). The CDR3 loop spans 14 amino acids. The V gene's germline CDR1 is SEHNR and CDR2 FQNEAQ (reference sequence). Trimming pared 0 bases from V and 3 bases from J, leaving 9 bases between. The chain's CDR3 is CASSLAGRVYEQYF. CDR3 bases: TGTGCCAGCAGCTTAGCAGGCAGGGTCTACGAGCAGTACTTC.

The chain uses TRBV28 and TRBJ2-5; D uncertain. The CDR3 runs 12 residues. The ends were cut back, 7 bases at V and 0 bases at J, with 6 bases in the middle. CDR1 and CDR2 from the germline V gene are MDHEN and SYDVKM. The CDR3 spells CASKGYQETQYF. DNA for the CDR3: TGTGCCAGCAAGGGATACCAAGAGACCCAGTACTTC.

This chain joins TRBV7-8 and TRBJ1-4; D unresolved. The V end was cut by 4 bases, the J end by 8 bases, with 17 bases between. The germline V gene encodes CDR1 SGHVS and CDR2 FQNEAQ. There are 15 residues in the CDR3. CDR3 loop: CASSSSSGYLEKLFF. The CDR3 DNA reads as TGTGCCAGCAGCTCGTCATCGGGGTATCTGGAAAAACTGTTTTTT.

CDR3 bases: TGTGCCAGCAGCTCCAGGGGGCCCACAGTCAGGGAGACCCAGTACTTC. This translates into CASSSRGPTVRETQYF. The chain uses TRBV5-4 and TRBJ2-5; 8 nucleotides match TRBD1. The CDR3 loop spans 16 amino acids. Germline assignment: CDR1 SGHNT and CDR2 YYREEE (reference sequence). The V and J ends lost 3 bases and 5 bases, in that order; junction bases with no gene match: 12.

The chain couples TRBV11-1 to TRBJ2-2; D remains ambiguous. The CDR3 is made up of 15 amino acids. Trimming pared 1 base from V and 3 bases from J, leaving 9 bases between. The germline gives CDR1 SGHAT, CDR2 FQDESV (reference sequence). This chain's CDR3 is CASSLGQIDTGELFF. DNA of the CDR3: TGTGCCAGCAGCTTAGGGCAGATCGACACCGGGGAGCTGTTTTTT.

The V and J genes are TRBV11-3 and TRBJ2-1; D unclear. Germline V gene data show CDR1 as SGHNT and CDR2 as YENEEA. The CDR3 runs 15 residues. V was trimmed by 5 bases and J by 5 bases, leaving 16 bases between them. The DNA for the CDR3 is TGTGCCAGCAGCGGGTCTACCGTGGGCAACAATGAGCAGTTCTTC. It yields the protein CASSGSTVGNNEQFF.

CDR3 coding DNA: TGTGCCAGCAGCTTAGGGGGATCCTATAATTCACCCCTCCACTTT. This sequence encodes CASSLGGSYNSPLHF. J is TRBJ1-6 and V is TRBV11-2; D is unclear. Trimming stripped 1 base from V and 1 base from J, with 5 bases between. The CDR3 has 15 residues. From germline, CDR1 is SGHAT and CDR2 FQNNGV. Filled out from reference TRBV11-2 and TRBJ1-6, the complete variable domain reads EAGVAQSPRYKIIEKRQSVAFWCNPISGHATLYWYQQILGQGPKLLIQFQNNGVVDDSQLPKDRFSAERLKGVDSTLKIQPAKLEDSAVYLCASSLGGSYNSPLHFGNGTRLTVT.

This chain joins TRBV6-6 and TRBJ2-7; TRBD1 matches 7 bases. The CDR3 totals 15 residues. V lost 1 base, J lost 1 base, and 4 bases stayed unmatched. Germline V gene data show CDR1 as MNHNY and CDR2 as SVGAGI (reference sequence). CDR3 in DNA: TGTGCCAGCAGTTACTATGGGACAGCTTCCTACGAGCAGTACTTC. Encoded protein: CASSYYGTASYEQYF.

V gene TRBV11-1 combines with J gene TRBJ1-6, with 9 bases identical to TRBD1. This CDR3 has 15 residues. Trimming at V came to 3 bases and at J to 6 bases, leaving 3 bases not matched to a gene. CDR1 and CDR2 from the germline V gene are SGHAT and FQDESV (reference sequence). The CDR3 reads CASSLDRGFNSPLHF. The CDR3 nucleotides are TGTGCCAGCAGCTTGGACAGGGGCTTTAATTCACCCCTCCACTTT.

The chain employs TRBV7-2 and TRBJ2-3; D unclear. Trimming stripped 0 bases from V and 0 bases from J, with 4 bases between. The V gene's germline CDR1 is SGHTA and CDR2 FQGNSA. The CDR3 extends over 14 amino acids. The CDR3 protein is CASSLATSTDTQYF. The DNA for the CDR3 is TGTGCCAGCAGCTTAGCTACTAGCACAGATACGCAGTATTTT.

V is TRBV10-2 and J is TRBJ1-2; TRBD1 matches 10 bases. CDR1 and CDR2 (germline): WSHSY, SAAADI. Trimming removed 4 bases from V and 4 bases from J; junction bases left unmatched: 3. The CDR3 extends over 14 amino acids. DNA of the CDR3: TGCGCCAGCAGTGGGACAGGGGGACCCTATGGCTACACCTTC. It codes for CASSGTGGPYGYTF.

The chain uses TRBV5-1 and TRBJ2-7, with a weak D call TRBD2 (5 bases). The length of the CDR3 is 15 residues. CDR1 SGHRS and CDR2 YFSETQ come from the germline V gene. V was trimmed by 0 bases and J by 2 bases, leaving 12 bases between them. CDR3 DNA: TGCGCCAGCAGCTTGGTTACGGGAAATGCCTACGAGCAGTACTTC. Residues: CASSLVTGNAYEQYF.

The chain uses TRBV6-1 and TRBJ1-6; 7 bases fit TRBD1. The CDR3 runs 14 residues. CDR1 and CDR2 (germline): MNHNS, SASEGT. Trimming cost V 5 bases and J 7 bases; bases outside gene matches: 5. As DNA, the CDR3 is TGTGCCAGCAGTCGACAGGGACCCAATTCACCCCTCCACTTT. Amino acids: CASSRQGPNSPLHF.

V gene TRBV30 combines with J gene TRBJ1-2, with no clear D. This CDR3 has 12 amino acids. Germline assignment: CDR1 GTSNPN and CDR2 SVGIG (reference sequence). Deletions cut 0 bases from V and 5 bases from J, with 7 bases between. CDR3 sequence reads: CAWSVGGYGYTF. The CDR3 DNA follows: TGTGCCTGGAGTGTAGGTGGTTATGGCTACACCTTC.

CDR3 loop: CASRGPGQGSYNEQFF. CDR3 DNA sequence: TGTGCCAGCAGGGGACCGGGACAGGGCTCCTACAATGAGCAGTTCTTC. This rearrangement joins TRBV6-6 to TRBJ2-1; TRBD1 matches at 9 bases. The CDR3 has 16 amino acids. With 6 bases clipped from V and 0 bases from J, the junction kept 6 bases outside the gene matches. The germline V gene encodes CDR1 MNHNY and CDR2 SVGAGI (reference sequence).

The chain is built from TRBV7-8 and TRBJ1-4, with 7 bases lining up with TRBD1. Matching the DNA end better, TRBJ2-2 makes the J call doubtful. Germline CDR1 SGHVS, CDR2 FQNEAQ. The CDR3 runs 14 residues. The CDR3 DNA sequence: TGTGCCAGCAGCTTAGAGAAGGGGGCTCGGGAGCTGTTTTTT. It is translated as CASSLEKGARELFF.